The 14 T cell receptor beta chains in this list originate from one sample, sequenced in a study of T cell responses to AZD1222 COVID-19 vaccine. Sequencing used immunoSEQ multiplex PCR; TCRdb keeps in-frame clones, though not all of them. The repertoire includes around 81,000 clones, around four fifths of them detected once, and 2.5% to 3.5% sits in the top ten. Sequences were derived from peripheral blood, sampled on day 0 of AZD1222 vaccination. These TCRs come from an adult in good health.

The chain carries TRBV6-4 and TRBJ2-7; TRBD2 agrees at 11 bases. With 5 bases clipped from V and 7 bases from J, the junction kept 7 bases outside the gene matches. The germline CDR1 and CDR2 sequences are MRHNA and SNTAGT. The CDR3 covers 14 residues. As DNA, the CDR3 is TGTGCCAGCAGTTCGGGACTAGCGGTTGGGGAGCAGTACTTC. As protein: CASSSGLAVGEQYF.

The chain is built from TRBV3-1 (or the pseudogene TRBV3-2) and TRBJ2-4; no firm D call. Germline CDR1 and CDR2: LGHDT and YNNKEL (reference sequence). The germline V and J ends were trimmed by 3 bases and 1 base, with 7 bases remaining between them. The CDR3 runs 14 residues. The CDR3 reads CASSQGWAKNIQYF. The CDR3 DNA reads as TGTGCCAGCAGCCAGGGTTGGGCCAAAAACATTCAGTACTTC.

The V and J genes are TRBV7-9 and TRBJ2-5, with 9 bases that match TRBD1. Germline lookup yields CDR1 SEHNR and CDR2 FQNEAQ (reference sequence). Trimming cost V 5 bases and J 1 base; bases outside gene matches: 8. The CDR3 loop spans 16 amino acids. The CDR3, as DNA: TGTGCCAGCAGCCCCCGCTGGACAGGGGTCCAAGAGACCCAGTACTTC. Its protein is CASSPRWTGVQETQYF.

CDR3 in amino acids: CASSLAGNKEDTQYF. Written as DNA, the CDR3 is TGCGCCAGCAGCTTGGCTGGGAACAAGGAAGATACGCAGTATTTT. The gene calls are TRBV5-1 and TRBJ2-3; D unclear. Deletions cut 0 bases from V and 5 bases from J, with 13 bases between. Looked up from germline, CDR1 is SGHRS and CDR2 is YFSETQ. This CDR3 has 15 residues.

This chain links TRBV19 with TRBJ1-2; 8 nucleotides align to TRBD1. Germline V gene sequence: CDR1 LNHDA, CDR2 SQIVND (reference sequence). There are 14 residues in the CDR3. The trim removed 5 bases at V and 4 bases at J, leaving 6 bases unmatched. Written as DNA, the CDR3 is TGTGCCAGTAGTCCAGACAGGGGCAGCTATGGCTACACCTTC. Its translation is CASSPDRGSYGYTF. Looking up the rest from reference TRBV19 and TRBJ1-2 gives the full variable domain: DGGITQSPKYLFRKEGQNVTLSCEQNLNHDAMYWYRQDPGQGLRLIYYSQIVNDFQKGDIAEGYSVSREKKESFPLTVTSAQKNPTAFYLCASSPDRGSYGYTFGSGTRLTVV.

The chain couples TRBV6-1 to TRBJ2-7, with 15 bases lining up with TRBD2. The CDR3 runs 17 residues. The V segment lost 3 bases and the J segment 2 bases; nucleotides outside the gene matches: 5. CDR1 is MNHNS and CDR2 is SASEGT in the germline V gene. CDR3 coding DNA: TGTGCCAGCAGTGACGTGGGGACTAGCGGGAGGCCCTACGAGCAGTACTTC. This translates into CASSDVGTSGRPYEQYF.

The chain has TRBV2 and TRBJ2-2; D gene unclear. The V gene's germline CDR1 is SNHLY and CDR2 FYNNEI. The CDR3 sequence is 15 residues long. Trimming cost V 6 bases and J 0 bases, with 11 bases left between them. The CDR3 region is CASSLWRSNTGELFF. CDR3 bases: TGTGCCAGCAGCTTGTGGCGGTCGAACACCGGGGAGCTGTTTTTT.

On this clone: Different DNA sequences within this sample yield the same CDR3. This chain joins TRBV10-3 and TRBJ2-1, with 14 positions matching TRBD2. The germline CDR1 and CDR2 sequences are ENHRY and SYGVKD. J lost 5 bases, V lost 3 bases, and 3 bases had no gene match. The CDR3 loop spans 16 amino acids. CDR3 DNA: TGTGCCATCAGTGAACCGGGACTAGCGGGGGACAATGAGCAGTTCTTC. Protein: CAISEPGLAGDNEQFF.

The V gene is TRBV27, the J gene TRBJ1-5; the D is unclear. The germline V gene has CDR1 MNHEY and CDR2 SMNVEV (reference sequence). Trimming stripped 5 bases from V and 3 bases from J, with 14 bases between. The CDR3 totals 15 residues. The CDR3 protein is CASSITPGYNQPQHF. In DNA form, the CDR3 reads TGTGCCAGCAGTATAACCCCGGGCTACAATCAGCCCCAGCATTTT.

The sample holds one count of this clone. The chain carries TRBV30 and TRBJ1-5; D is ambiguous. V lost 4 bases, J lost 5 bases, and 15 bases lay in between. The CDR3 runs to 14 residues. CDR1 GTSNPN and CDR2 SVGIG come from the germline V gene (reference sequence). The CDR3 is CAWTQLGRHQPQHF. The CDR3 DNA reads TGTGCCTGGACCCAGCTAGGACGGCATCAGCCCCAGCATTTT.

The gene calls are TRBV5-1 and TRBJ2-3; 8 bases line up with TRBD2. V lost 1 base to trimming and J lost 8 bases; unmatched junction nucleotides: 12. This CDR3 comprises 16 residues. Germline V CDR1 and CDR2: SGHRS, YFSETQ. This chain's CDR3 is CASSLSLREGEGTQYF. The DNA of the CDR3 is TGCGCCAGCAGCTTGAGTCTCCGGGAGGGTGAAGGTACGCAGTATTTT.

As concerns this clone: This specimen includes other DNA sequences encoding the same CDR3. This chain links TRBV12-3 or TRBV12-4 with TRBJ2-5; D gene unclear. Deletions cut 4 bases from V and 4 bases from J, with 4 bases between. This CDR3 contains 11 residues. CDR3 protein: CASSSVETQYF. In DNA, the CDR3 is TGTGCCAGCAGTTCGGTAGAGACCCAGTACTTC.

This clone was found a few times. The genes are TRBV11-2 and TRBJ2-7, with TRBD2 matching 8 bases. This CDR3 is 16 amino acids long. The J segment lost 4 bases and the V segment lost 0 bases, leaving 8 bases of the junction unmatched. From germline, CDR1 is SGHAT and CDR2 FQNNGV. The CDR3 spells CASSLDVPAGVYEQYF. CDR3 coding DNA: TGTGCCAGCAGCTTAGATGTGCCAGCGGGAGTGTACGAGCAGTACTTC.

The chain links TRBV5-6 to TRBJ2-7; no definite D call. In germline, CDR1 is SGHDT, CDR2 YYEEEE. V was trimmed by 0 bases and J by 4 bases, leaving 5 bases between them. The CDR3 is 12 residues long. CDR3 protein: CASSLGRYEQYF. The CDR3 DNA reads as TGTGCCAGCAGCTTGGGCAGATACGAGCAGTACTTC. Full variable domain (outside the CDR3, taken from reference TRBV5-6 and TRBJ2-7): DAGVTQSPTHLIKTRGQQVTLRCSPKSGHDTVSWYQQALGQGPQFIFQYYEEEERQRGNFPDRFSGHQFPNYSSELNVNALLLGDSALYLCASSLGRYEQYFGPGTRLTVT.